This T cell receptor beta chain was sequenced in a study of blood T cells in healthy people across ages. A sample-barcoded 5' primer and a J-beta primer mix were used in a second PCR of about 6 to 11 cycles. TCRdb recomputed calls from the 5' RACE reads with MiXCR, one row per CDR3 protein. The data contain around 1,600,000 distinct CDR3 sequences, about 45% of them singletons. Every participating donor contributed around 9.5 milliliters of peripheral blood through a draw. Whenever a sample was processed, at least 7 million PBMCs were isolated. Total RNA extraction produced at least 6 micrograms (per sample) for the study. The length of the CDR3 is 15 residues. The germline V and J ends were trimmed by 1 base and 7 bases, with 15 bases remaining between them. The V gene's germline CDR1 is SGHDT and CDR2 YYEEEE.

This receptor was taken from a woman aged 18-30 years in good health. Sequencing was performed on blood. The V gene is TRBV5-6, the J gene TRBJ2-1, with D tentatively TRBD1 or TRBD2 (6 bases each). CDR3 bases: TGTGCCAGCAGCTTGCGGGGGCACAGTAGGAATGAGCAGTTCTTC. It yields the protein CASSLRGHSRNEQFF.